Included here is one T cell receptor (beta chain) sequence, with context. No antigen is known for it. Other DNA sequences in this sample translate to the same CDR3. Assay: immunoSEQ multiplex PCR; the TCRdb copy retains only in-frame clones and omits some. The sample records more than 60,000 clones, around 89% being singletons. The data were taken from a study of OX40 agonist ivuxolimab in advanced cancers. Overall study: Ivuxolimab doses were 0.01, 0.1, 0.3, 1.5, 3 or 10 mg/kg every 2 weeks.

Study-wide results and limits: Mean expanded clone counts were higher in CD8+ than CD4+ T cells. Among expanded peripheral T cells, antigen specificity went undetermined.

CDR3 length: 14 residues. Germline CDR1 is KGHSH and CDR2 is LQKENI. V was pared by 3 bases and J by 5 bases, with 13 bases between. The chain couples TRBV18 to TRBJ2-5; no reliable D call. The sequence was obtained from an adult with an advanced solid tumor such as melanoma, head and neck, liver or kidney cancer. Here the sequenced sample was CD4+ or CD8+ T cells sorted from blood, taken in a trial of the OX40 agonist ivuxolimab. In DNA form, the CDR3 reads TGTGCCAGCTCACCGCTGCTGGCCGGGGAGACCCAGTACTTC. Residues: CASSPLLAGETQYF. Filled out from reference TRBV18 and TRBJ2-5, the complete variable domain reads NAGVMQNPRHLVRRRGQEARLRCSPMKGHSHVYWYRQLPEEGLKFMVYLQKENIIDESGMPKERFSAEFPKEGPSILRIQQVVRGDSAAYFCASSPLLAGETQYFGPGTRLLVL.